This T cell receptor beta chain stems from a study of blood T cell repertoires in COVID-19. Across the whole study: The cDNA or gDNA used as material had been derived from T cells, B-cell-depleted T cells, or PBMCs.

V lost 2 bases to trimming and J lost 4 bases; unmatched junction nucleotides: 5. Germline V gives CDR1 SGHRS, CDR2 YFSETQ. This CDR3 region has 16 residues. Generated by immunoSEQ multiplex PCR, the TCRdb table keeps only in-frame clones and is missing some. The table includes about 150,000 clones, roughly 84% detected once. Sequenced input: peripheral blood. This TCR derives from a woman aged 50 to 60 with acute or convalescent COVID-19. The chain combines TRBV5-1 with TRBJ2-1, with TRBD2 matching 11 bases. This CDR3 is CASSLLAGDGYNEQFF. The DNA for the CDR3 is TGCGCCAGCAGCTTACTAGCGGGAGACGGGTACAATGAGCAGTTCTTC.